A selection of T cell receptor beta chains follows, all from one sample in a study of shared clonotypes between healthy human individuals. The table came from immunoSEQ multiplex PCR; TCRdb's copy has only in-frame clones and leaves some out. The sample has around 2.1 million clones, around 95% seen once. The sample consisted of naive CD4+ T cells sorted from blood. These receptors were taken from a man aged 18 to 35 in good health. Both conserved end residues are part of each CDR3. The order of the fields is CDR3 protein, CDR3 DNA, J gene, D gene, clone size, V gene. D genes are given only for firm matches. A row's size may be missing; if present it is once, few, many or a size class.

CASSLGQGAGGSYEQYF,TGTGCCAGCAGCTTAGGACAAGGGGCGGGAGGGTCCTACGAGCAGTACTTC,TRBJ2-7,TRBD2,.,TRBV7-6
CATSRDLKGGGNQPQHF,TGTGCCACCAGCAGAGATTTAAAGGGAGGGGGCAATCAGCCCCAGCATTTT,TRBJ1-5,.,.,TRBV15
CSVPATGARADTQYF,TGCAGCGTTCCCGCCACAGGGGCAAGGGCAGATACGCAGTATTTT,TRBJ2-3,TRBD1,.,TRBV29-1
CASSQRQVQETQYF,TGCGCCAGCAGCCAACGACAGGTCCAAGAGACCCAGTACTTC,TRBJ2-5,.,.,TRBV4-1
CASSLRLAGGTDTQYF,TGTGCCAGCAGCTTAAGATTAGCGGGGGGCACAGATACGCAGTATTTT,TRBJ2-3,TRBD2,.,TRBV7-9
CASSRDGNSGNTIYF,TGTGCCAGTAGCAGGGACGGAAACTCTGGAAACACCATATATTTT,TRBJ1-3,.,.,TRBV19
CASSSGGASGNTIYF,TGTGCCAGCAGCTCTGGGGGCGCCTCAGGAAACACCATATATTTT,TRBJ1-3,.,.,TRBV5-4
CASSPFPGTGYGYTF,TGCGCCAGCAGCCCCTTCCCCGGGACAGGGTATGGCTACACCTTC,TRBJ1-2,TRBD1,.,TRBV4-3
CASSRRTAARDTEAFF,TGTGCCAGCAGCCGACGGACGGCCGCCAGGGACACTGAAGCTTTCTTT,TRBJ1-1,.,.,TRBV7-2
CASSPGGAGEKLFF,TGTGCCAGCAGTCCAGGGGGCGCTGGGGAAAAACTGTTTTTT,TRBJ1-4,TRBD1,.,TRBV6-1
CASSEGTGIETQYF,TGTGCCAGCAGTGAGGGGACAGGCATAGAGACCCAGTACTTC,TRBJ2-5,TRBD1,once,TRBV5-4
CASSAYPGQGRTEAFF,TGTGCCAGCAGTGCTTATCCGGGACAGGGAAGAACTGAAGCTTTCTTT,TRBJ1-1,TRBD1,once,TRBV25-1
CASSAGLGSGNTIYF,TGCGCCAGCAGTGCGGGACTCGGCTCTGGAAACACCATATATTTT,TRBJ1-3,.,few,TRBV10-1
CASSELGGELFF,TGTGCCAGCAGTGAGCTGGGAGGGGAGCTGTTTTTT,TRBJ2-2,.,.,TRBV2
CASSLPPGNEKLFF,TGTGCCAGCAGTTTACCACCCGGTAATGAAAAACTGTTTTTT,TRBJ1-4,.,.,TRBV28
CASSLGTGGAAYEQYF,TGCGCCAGCAGCCTGGGGACAGGGGGTGCAGCCTACGAGCAGTACTTC,TRBJ2-7,TRBD1,once,TRBV5-1
CSVGSLSGNQPQHF,TGCAGCGTTGGGTCTTTGTCTGGCAATCAGCCCCAGCATTTT,TRBJ1-5,.,.,TRBV29-1
CAWSVPAAVFNEKLFF,TGTGCCTGGAGCGTCCCCGCGGCGGTTTTTAATGAAAAACTGTTTTTT,TRBJ1-4,.,.,TRBV30
CASSSPGQSGETQYF,TGTGCCAGCAGCTCCCCGGGACAGTCTGGGGAGACCCAGTACTTC,TRBJ2-5,TRBD1,.,TRBV5-6
CASKVGGVNQPQHF,TGTGCCAGCAAGGTCGGGGGGGTCAATCAGCCCCAGCATTTT,TRBJ1-5,.,.,TRBV27
CSVATRGNTGELFF,TGCAGCGTAGCGACTAGGGGGAACACCGGGGAGCTGTTTTTT,TRBJ2-2,.,.,TRBV29-1
CASSLAGLTYEQYF,TGTGCCAGCAGCTTGGCAGGACTAACCTACGAGCAGTACTTC,TRBJ2-7,.,.,TRBV5-6
CSVEDLRGGPNEKLFF,TGCAGCGTTGAAGATCTGCGGGGGGGCCCTAATGAAAAACTGTTTTTT,TRBJ1-4,.,.,TRBV29-1
CASSSTLSGANVLTF,TGCGCCAGCAGTTCCACCCTTAGTGGGGCCAACGTCCTGACTTTC,TRBJ2-6,.,.,TRBV5-1
CAWRFTPRGEQYF,TGTGCCTGGAGGTTCACCCCCCGGGGCGAGCAGTACTTC,TRBJ2-7,.,.,TRBV30
CASSLVRVGETQYF,TGCGCCAGCAGCTTGGTTCGGGTCGGAGAGACCCAGTACTTC,TRBJ2-5,.,.,TRBV5-1
CASSLSQGYGYTF,TGTGCCAGCAGCTTAAGTCAGGGTTATGGCTACACCTTC,TRBJ1-2,.,.,TRBV7-9
CASVWAGGYYGYTF,TGTGCCAGCGTGTGGGCAGGGGGTTACTATGGCTACACCTTC,TRBJ1-2,TRBD1,.,TRBV6-1
CASSFVRTSGFTGELFF,TGTGCCAGCAGCTTCGTGAGGACTAGCGGCTTCACCGGGGAGCTGTTTTTT,TRBJ2-2,TRBD2,.,TRBV7-9
CASSYSAGSSNQPQHF,TGTGCCAGCAGTTACTCGGCGGGTTCTAGCAATCAGCCCCAGCATTTT,TRBJ1-5,.,.,TRBV6-6
CATLQGVEQYF,TGTGCCACGTTACAGGGGGTCGAGCAGTACTTC,TRBJ2-7,TRBD1,.,TRBV10-3
CASSSTGGASYEQYF,TGCGCCAGCAGCTCCACAGGGGGCGCATCCTACGAGCAGTACTTC,TRBJ2-7,TRBD1,.,TRBV5-1
CASGWGSGGAYGYTF,TGTGCTAGTGGTTGGGGCTCGGGGGGCGCCTATGGCTACACCTTC,TRBJ1-2,.,.,TRBV12-5
CASSLGQGAAKNIQYF,TGCGCCAGCAGTTTGGGACAGGGGGCGGCCAAAAACATTCAGTACTTC,TRBJ2-4,TRBD1,.,TRBV5-1
CASSLAPAGETQYF,TGTGCCAGCAGCTTGGCGCCCGCGGGGGAGACCCAGTACTTC,TRBJ2-5,.,.,TRBV7-9
CASSYTEKGGYTF,TGTGCCAGCAGTTACACCGAGAAAGGTGGCTACACCTTC,TRBJ1-2,.,.,TRBV6-5
CAAREQSNQPQHF,TGTGCCGCAAGGGAACAGAGCAATCAGCCCCAGCATTTT,TRBJ1-5,.,few,TRBV2
CASTPAGVSYEQYF,TGTGCCAGCACCCCAGCAGGGGTCTCCTACGAGCAGTACTTC,TRBJ2-7,.,.,TRBV7-9
CASSLDDWSDRSVSYEQYF,TGTGCCAGCAGCTTAGATGATTGGTCGGACAGATCGGTCTCCTACGAGCAGTACTTC,TRBJ2-7,.,.,TRBV11-3
CASSPNWSRADSPLHF,TGCGCCAGCAGCCCAAACTGGTCCCGAGCAGATTCACCCCTCCACTTT,TRBJ1-6,.,.,TRBV4-1
CASSFWTGTGELFF,TGTGCCAGCAGCTTTTGGACAGGCACCGGGGAGCTGTTTTTT,TRBJ2-2,TRBD1,.,TRBV5-5
CASSQGALSGGTYEQYF,TGTGCCAGCAGCCAAGGGGCTCTTAGCGGGGGCACCTACGAGCAGTACTTC,TRBJ2-7,TRBD2,.,TRBV14
CASSIGLAGKQETQYF,TGTGCCAGCAGTATTGGACTAGCGGGAAAGCAAGAGACCCAGTACTTC,TRBJ2-5,TRBD2,.,TRBV2
CASSHTEAFF,TGTGCCAGCAGTCACACTGAAGCTTTCTTT,TRBJ1-1,.,few,TRBV11-2
CASSLGQLSYNEQFF,TGTGCCAGCAGCTTAGGTCAGTTGTCCTACAATGAGCAGTTCTTC,TRBJ2-1,.,.,TRBV11-2
CASSEARDRVRGGELFF,TGTGCCAGCAGTGAAGCCCGGGACCGAGTACGGGGCGGGGAGCTGTTTTTT,TRBJ2-2,.,.,TRBV6-1
CASTERGNTEAFF,TGTGCCAGCACCGAAAGAGGTAACACTGAAGCTTTCTTT,TRBJ1-1,.,.,TRBV6-1
CASTKASYYGYTF,TGTGCCAGCACGAAGGCCAGCTACTATGGCTACACCTTC,TRBJ1-2,.,.,TRBV2
CASSVQGQPGNTIYF,TGTGCCAGCAGCGTACAAGGACAGCCTGGAAACACCATATATTTT,TRBJ1-3,.,.,TRBV9
CASSGDLTDTQYF,TGTGCCAGCAGTGGCGATCTCACAGATACGCAGTATTTT,TRBJ2-3,.,.,TRBV2
CASSLAGQGANEQYF,TGCGCCAGCAGCTTGGCAGGGCAGGGGGCCAACGAGCAGTACTTC,TRBJ2-7,TRBD1,.,TRBV5-1
CASSQTRAGSSPLHF,TGCGCCAGCAGCCAGACTCGAGCGGGAAGTTCACCCCTCCACTTT,TRBJ1-6,.,.,TRBV4-1
CASSVQGSNYGYTF,TGTGCCAGCAGCGTACAGGGGTCTAACTATGGCTACACCTTC,TRBJ1-2,.,.,TRBV9
CASSFKQTYGQPQHF,TGTGCCAGCAGTTTCAAACAGACGTATGGGCAGCCCCAGCATTTT,TRBJ1-5,.,.,TRBV6-5